The 20 T cell receptor beta chains below were found in one sample sequenced in a study of T cell changes during pregnancy in multiple sclerosis. Here immunoSEQ multiplex PCR was the method, and the copy in TCRdb shows in-frame clones only, minus some. The sample yields some 38,000 clones, approximately 94% seen once. Sample: CD4+ T cells from peripheral blood mononuclear cells, taken in the second trimester of pregnancy. All receptors derive from a female donor with multiple sclerosis, enrolled in a pregnancy study.

The DNA of the CDR3 is TGTGCCAGCAGCTTCGGCAGGGGCACCGGGGAGCTGTTTTTT. It codes for CASSFGRGTGELFF. V gene TRBV7-7 combines with J gene TRBJ2-2, with TRBD1 as a possible D gene (6 bases). The V gene's germline CDR1 is SSHAT and CDR2 FNYEAQ (reference sequence). Trimming took off 3 bases at V and 4 bases at J, with 9 bases between the two ends. This CDR3 contains 14 residues. The full variable domain, rest sourced from reference TRBV7-7 and TRBJ2-2, is GAGVSQSPRYKVTKRGQDVTLRCDPISSHATLYWYQQALGQGPEFLTYFNYEAQPDKSGLPSDRFSAERPEGSISTLTIQRTEQRDSAMYRCASSFGRGTGELFFGEGSRLTVL.

DNA of the CDR3: TGTGCCAGCAGTGCAAAGCCTGCGGGGGCCAACGTCCTGACTTTC. Translation gives CASSAKPAGANVLTF. The rearrangement links TRBV6-1 to TRBJ2-6; D is unresolved. V was shortened by 4 bases and J by 4 bases, with 11 bases between the two germline ends. This CDR3 has 15 residues. Germline assignment: CDR1 MNHNS and CDR2 SASEGT.

V gene TRBV7-9 combines with J gene TRBJ1-1; the D is unclear. The CDR3 is made up of 13 amino acids. V shed 1 base and J shed 1 base, with 4 bases lying between them. Germline V gene data show CDR1 as SEHNR and CDR2 as FQNEAQ (reference sequence). CDR3 protein: CASSLGQNTEAFF. The CDR3 DNA is TGTGCCAGCAGCTTAGGGCAGAACACTGAAGCTTTCTTT.

The rearrangement uses TRBV5-4 and TRBJ1-3; D is undetermined. The CDR3 sequence is 16 residues long. Trimming cost V 0 bases and J 0 bases, with 10 bases left between them. CDR1 and CDR2 (germline): SGHNT, YYREEE (reference sequence). CDR3 protein: CASSLGGQTSGNTIYF. The CDR3 bases are TGTGCCAGCAGCTTGGGTGGGCAGACCTCTGGAAACACCATATATTTT.

This clone appeared once. V is TRBV4-3 and J is TRBJ2-7; 8 bases match TRBD2. Germline-derived CDR1 and CDR2 are LGHNA and YSLEER. This CDR3 contains 15 residues. J lost 1 base, V lost 8 bases, and 10 bases had no gene match. The CDR3 DNA sequence: TGCGCCAGCTCCCGAGGGCGGGGGGCTTCCTACGAGCAGTACTTC. Protein sequence: CASSRGRGASYEQYF.

This clone has only one observation. The V call is TRBV5-4, the J call TRBJ2-1; 11 nucleotides match TRBD2. CDR1 SGHNT and CDR2 YYREEE come from the germline V gene (reference sequence). This CDR3 is 16 amino acids long. V trimming: 4 bases; J trimming: 2 bases; junction bases outside the gene matches: 5. The CDR3 DNA is TGTGCCAGCAGCACCGCTAGCGGGAGGACCTACAATGAGCAGTTCTTC. This translates into CASSTASGRTYNEQFF.

This clone was counted between two and nine times. V is TRBV30 and J is TRBJ2-1; 11 positions match TRBD2. This CDR3 has 14 residues. The germline gives CDR1 GTSNPN, CDR2 SVGIG (reference sequence). With V trimmed by 4 bases and J by 6 bases, 5 bases remained unmatched. CDR3 protein: CAWTAGLAVNEQFF. The CDR3 coding sequence is TGTGCCTGGACAGCGGGACTAGCGGTCAATGAGCAGTTCTTC. The whole variable domain, filled in from reference TRBV30 and TRBJ2-1, reads SQTIHQWPATLVQPVGSPLSLECTVEGTSNPNLYWYRQAAGRGLQLLFYSVGIGQISSEVPQNLSASRPQDRQFILSSKKLLLSDSGFYLCAWTAGLAVNEQFFGPGTRLTVL.

The chain is built from TRBV2 and TRBJ1-2; no clear D gene. The CDR3 length is 15 residues. Looked up from germline, CDR1 is SNHLY and CDR2 is FYNNEI. Between the trimmed V and J ends, which lost 2 bases and 0 bases, there was a span of 10 bases. The CDR3 DNA sequence: TGTGCCAGCAGTGAATTGGTCAGAACTAACTATGGCTACACCTTC. Translated: CASSELVRTNYGYTF.

The chain recombines TRBV27 with TRBJ2-2; D may be TRBD1 (5 bases). Germline CDR1 is MNHEY and CDR2 is SMNVEV (reference sequence). The CDR3 totals 16 residues. Trimming took 2 bases from V and 4 from J, leaving 14 bases between them. Here the CDR3 reads CASSLRIGASTGELFF. The DNA for the CDR3 is TGTGCCAGCAGTTTACGGATAGGGGCCAGCACCGGGGAGCTGTTTTTT.

The chain has TRBV5-1 and TRBJ2-1; 13 nucleotides align to TRBD2. Germline CDR1 reads SGHRS; CDR2 reads YFSETQ. The V gene end was trimmed by 4 bases and the J gene end by 5 bases; junction bases not matched to a gene: 9. The CDR3 is made up of 17 amino acids. The CDR3 protein is CASSLQTTSGRDNEQFF. The CDR3 DNA sequence: TGCGCCAGCAGCCTACAGACAACTAGCGGGAGGGACAATGAGCAGTTCTTC. Drawing the rest from reference TRBV5-1 and TRBJ2-1, the complete variable domain is KAGVTQTPRYLIKTRGQQVTLSCSPISGHRSVSWYQQTPGQGLQFLFEYFSETQRNKGNFPGRFSGRQFSNSRSEMNVSTLELGDSALYLCASSLQTTSGRDNEQFFGPGTRLTVL.

This chain connects TRBV5-1 to TRBJ1-2; D might be TRBD1 (5 bases). The CDR3 spans 13 residues. V gave up 0 bases and J gave up 6 bases, with 9 bases separating them. Germline V gives CDR1 SGHRS, CDR2 YFSETQ. The CDR3 nucleotides are TGCGCCAGCAGCTTGGCAGGGTTGGATGGCTACACCTTC. Amino acids: CASSLAGLDGYTF.

The V and J genes are TRBV6-1 and TRBJ2-5, with 7 nucleotides matching TRBD1. The V and J ends lost 5 bases and 3 bases, in that order; junction bases with no gene match: 6. Germline lookup yields CDR1 MNHNS and CDR2 SASEGT. The CDR3 consists of 14 residues. The CDR3 is CASSWGTAEETQYF. The CDR3 DNA sequence: TGTGCCAGCAGTTGGGGGACAGCCGAAGAGACCCAGTACTTC.

This chain joins TRBV9 and TRBJ2-7, with 9 bases matching TRBD2. Germline V CDR1 and CDR2: SGDLS, YYNGEE. V shed 0 bases, J shed 6 bases, and the junction held 4 bases outside the gene matches. The CDR3 runs to 14 residues. The CDR3 sequence is CASSVEVSGSEQYF. The CDR3, as DNA: TGTGCCAGCAGCGTAGAAGTTAGCGGGAGCGAGCAGTACTTC.

The chain joins TRBV5-5 to TRBJ2-3, with a weak D call TRBD1 (5 bases). Trimming stripped 4 bases from V and 2 bases from J, with 20 bases between. This CDR3 spans 17 amino acids. Per the germline V gene, CDR1 is SGHKS and CDR2 is YYEKEE (reference sequence). CDR3 in amino acids: CASSLPRQPPYTDTQYF. The CDR3 bases are TGTGCCAGCAGCCTCCCGAGACAGCCGCCCTACACAGATACGCAGTATTTT.

V and J are TRBV7-8 and TRBJ2-7; 12 nucleotides match TRBD2. In germline, CDR1 is SGHVS, CDR2 FQNEAQ. V gave up 5 bases and J gave up 4 bases; unmatched junction bases: 27. This CDR3 has 22 amino acids. DNA of the CDR3: TGTGCCAGCAGCCCTCTGGGCGGGACACCCTCTAGCGGGAGGGCCTTGAGATACGAGCAGTACTTC. As protein: CASSPLGGTPSSGRALRYEQYF.

The chain links TRBV2 to TRBJ1-1; D not certain. The CDR3 covers 12 residues. V lost 6 bases to trimming and J lost 5 bases, with 10 bases between them. Looked up from germline, CDR1 is SNHLY and CDR2 is FYNNEI. In nucleotides, the CDR3 is TGTGCCAGCAGCTGGCCGTTTACTGAAGCTTTCTTT. Amino acids: CASSWPFTEAFF.

The chain has TRBV5-6 and TRBJ2-7, with TRBD2 matching over 7 bases. V shed 3 bases, J shed 2 bases, and the junction held 2 bases outside the gene matches. This CDR3 contains 13 residues. Per germline, CDR1 SGHDT and CDR2 YYEEEE. The CDR3 DNA reads TGTGCCAGCAGCTGGGCGGGGGCCTACGAGCAGTACTTC. Its translation is CASSWAGAYEQYF. Full variable domain (rest looked up from reference TRBV5-6 and TRBJ2-7): DAGVTQSPTHLIKTRGQQVTLRCSPKSGHDTVSWYQQALGQGPQFIFQYYEEEERQRGNFPDRFSGHQFPNYSSELNVNALLLGDSALYLCASSWAGAYEQYFGPGTRLTVT.

The J gene is TRBJ2-2, the V gene TRBV5-1; D is possibly TRBD1 (6 bases). The V gene lost 4 bases and the J gene lost 4 bases, with 11 bases spanning the gap. This CDR3 has 14 residues. The germline V gene encodes CDR1 SGHRS and CDR2 YFSETQ. CDR3 amino acids: CASSGGQLTGELFF. In nucleotides, the CDR3 is TGCGCCAGCAGCGGGGGACAACTCACCGGGGAGCTGTTTTTT. The full variable domain, with the rest looked up from reference TRBV5-1 and TRBJ2-2, is KAGVTQTPRYLIKTRGQQVTLSCSPISGHRSVSWYQQTPGQGLQFLFEYFSETQRNKGNFPGRFSGRQFSNSRSEMNVSTLELGDSALYLCASSGGQLTGELFFGEGSRLTVL.

This chain uses TRBV29-1 with TRBJ2-7, with 8 bases aligning to TRBD1. J lost 1 base, V lost 4 bases, and 3 bases had no gene match. The CDR3 is made up of 13 amino acids. Germline V gives CDR1 SQVTM, CDR2 ANQGSEA. CDR3 in DNA: TGCAGCGTTGGAGGGACAGGATCCTACGAGCAGTACTTC. Translated: CSVGGTGSYEQYF.

The chain employs TRBV6-1 and TRBJ2-4; possible D gene TRBD2, 5 bases. Germline CDR1 MNHNS, CDR2 SASEGT. The V end lost 4 bases, the J end lost 0 bases, and 16 bases lay between the germline ends. The CDR3 spans 17 residues. The CDR3 is CASSGAGEGIAKNIQYF. The CDR3 DNA sequence: TGTGCCAGCAGTGGGGCTGGCGAGGGCATAGCCAAAAACATTCAGTACTTC.